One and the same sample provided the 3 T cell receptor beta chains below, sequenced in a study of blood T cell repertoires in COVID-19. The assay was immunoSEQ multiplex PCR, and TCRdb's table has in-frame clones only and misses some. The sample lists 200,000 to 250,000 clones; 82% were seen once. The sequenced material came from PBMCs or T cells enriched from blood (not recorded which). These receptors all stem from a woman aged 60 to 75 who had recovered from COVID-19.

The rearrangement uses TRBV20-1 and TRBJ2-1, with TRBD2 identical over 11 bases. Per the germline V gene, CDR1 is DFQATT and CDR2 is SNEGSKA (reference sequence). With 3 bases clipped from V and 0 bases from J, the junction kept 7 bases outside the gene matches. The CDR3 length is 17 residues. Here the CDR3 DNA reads TGCAGTGCTAGTTTACTAGCGGGAGTTAGCTCCTACAATGAGCAGTTCTTC. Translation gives CSASLLAGVSSYNEQFF.

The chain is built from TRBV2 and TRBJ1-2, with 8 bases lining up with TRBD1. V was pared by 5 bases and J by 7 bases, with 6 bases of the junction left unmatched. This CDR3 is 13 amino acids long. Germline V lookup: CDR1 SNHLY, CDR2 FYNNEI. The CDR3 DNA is TGTGCCAGCAGTTCTAACAGGGGGATTGGCTACACCTTC. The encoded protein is CASSSNRGIGYTF.

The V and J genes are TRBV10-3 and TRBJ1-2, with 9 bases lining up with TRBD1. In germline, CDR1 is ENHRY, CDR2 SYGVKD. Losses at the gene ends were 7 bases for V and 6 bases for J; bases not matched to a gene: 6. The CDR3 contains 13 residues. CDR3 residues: CAITGQGWNGYTF. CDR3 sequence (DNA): TGTGCCATCACAGGACAGGGGTGGAATGGCTACACCTTC.